This T cell receptor (beta chain) was documented in a study of T cell repertoires in cytomegalovirus infection. This clonotype showed up just a few times. TCRdb re-derived calls from the reads in MiXCR, one entry per CDR3 protein. The sample has roughly 630,000 distinct CDR3 sequences; around 24% are singletons. CDR1 and CDR2 from the germline V gene are MGHDK and SYGVNS. The CDR3 runs to 17 residues. Trimming shortened V by 3 bases and J by 5 bases, and 22 bases separated the two germline ends. The source is a human donor in good health (CMV status not recorded). Some clones in this sample may be carry-over from other donors' samples. The sample was CD8+ T cells from PBMCs. The gene calls are TRBV25-1 and TRBJ1-1; tentative D call: TRBD1 (5 bases). The CDR3 spells CASSDLMISGPGTEAFF. CDR3 in DNA: TGTGCCAGCAGTGACCTGATGATATCAGGGCCGGGTACTGAAGCTTTCTTT.